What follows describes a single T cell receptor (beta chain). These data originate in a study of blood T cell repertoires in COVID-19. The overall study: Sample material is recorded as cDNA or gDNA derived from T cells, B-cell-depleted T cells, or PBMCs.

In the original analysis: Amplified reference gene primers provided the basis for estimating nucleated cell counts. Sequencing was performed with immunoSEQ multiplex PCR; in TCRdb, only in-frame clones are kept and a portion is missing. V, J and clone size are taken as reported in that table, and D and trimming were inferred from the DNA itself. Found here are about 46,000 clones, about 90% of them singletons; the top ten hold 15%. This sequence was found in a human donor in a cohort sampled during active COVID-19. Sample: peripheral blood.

The CDR3 here is CASSPGQGAEAFF. Written as DNA, the CDR3 is TGTGCCAGCAGCCCGGGACAGGGGGCTGAAGCTTTCTTT. V is TRBV6-5 and J is TRBJ1-1; 11 nucleotides agree with TRBD1. The CDR3 consists of 13 residues. Germline CDR1 and CDR2: MNHEY and SVGAGI. With V trimmed by 6 bases and J by 6 bases, 3 bases remained unmatched.